The clone carrying this TCR beta chain was picked up a small number of times. As yet, its antigen is unknown. Here immunoSEQ multiplex PCR was the method, and the copy in TCRdb shows in-frame clones only, minus some. The repertoire has 950,000 to 1,100,000 clones, around four fifths of them found once; the top ten carry 1.2% to 1.5%. V was cut by 5 bases and J by 3 bases, with 16 bases left in between. CDR1 and CDR2 (germline): SGHAT, FQNNGV. The CDR3 spans 15 residues. The CD4+ fraction was divided into a CD45RA+ naive subset and a CD45RA-negative memory subset. The sample is drawn from a study of shared clonotypes between healthy human individuals. Study-level information: CD4 naive and CD4 memory each took three plates per donor, while CD8 naive took two and CD8 memory one.

Study results and caveats: Naive subsets tended to show greater estimated richness than memory subsets.

The specimen was memory CD4+ T cells sorted from blood. As to subset: CD45RA-negative fraction. The receptor was isolated from a man aged 18-30 years in good health. This rearrangement joins TRBV11-2 to TRBJ2-5; the D gene could be TRBD1 or TRBD2 (5 bases each). CDR3 residues: CASSTTGTSKETQYF. The CDR3 DNA reads as TGTGCCAGCAGCACTACCGGGACCAGCAAAGAGACCCAGTACTTC.